This passage covers 8 T cell receptor beta chains from one sample sequenced in a study of identical twins. Using its own MiXCR run on the 5' RACE reads, TCRdb lists one record per CDR3 protein. The sample shows about 660,000 distinct CDR3 sequences, over 8.5% of them seen only once. The same sample was also used in a study of yellow fever vaccine responses in identical twins.

Sequencing input: PBMCs. These receptors all stem from a woman aged 18-30 years in good health.

This clonotype was counted only a few times. This sequence joins TRBV27 and TRBJ1-2; 9 positions agree with TRBD1. After removal of 1 base from V and 7 bases from J, the junction contained 7 bases not matched to a gene. Per the germline V gene, CDR1 is MNHEY and CDR2 is SMNVEV (reference sequence). The CDR3 has 15 residues. The CDR3 reads CASSLFSGQGSGYTF. The CDR3 coding sequence is TGTGCCAGCAGTTTATTCTCGGGACAGGGCTCTGGCTACACCTTC.

The table lists this clonotype with a few counts. The chain recombines TRBV11-1 with TRBJ2-1; TRBD2 aligns across 16 bases. Germline-derived CDR1 and CDR2 are SGHAT and FQDESV (reference sequence). This CDR3 has 18 residues. The J segment lost 4 bases and the V segment lost 4 bases, leaving 7 bases of the junction unmatched. CDR3 nucleotides: TGTGCCAGCAGCTCCCAGGGACTAGCGGGGGGGCTGTACAATGAGCAGTTCTTC. This gives the protein CASSSQGLAGGLYNEQFF.

This clonotype was detected ten times or more. The chain joins TRBV29-1 to TRBJ2-3; D gene unclear. Deletions cut 4 bases from V and 2 bases from J, with 22 bases between. This CDR3 is 17 amino acids long. The germline V gene encodes CDR1 SQVTM and CDR2 ANQGSEA. This chain's CDR3 is CSVVLSVATAFTDTQYF. The DNA for the CDR3 is TGCAGCGTTGTGCTCTCCGTAGCTACAGCCTTCACAGATACGCAGTATTTT.

This clonotype was seen ten or more times. This chain connects TRBV29-1 to TRBJ2-5, with a tentative D call TRBD2 (6 bases). Germline CDR1 reads SQVTM; CDR2 reads ANQGSEA. Trimming took off 7 bases at V and 5 bases at J, with 32 bases between the two ends. CDR3 length equals 18 residues. The CDR3 sequence is CSGKKPGLLNSMGETQYF. CDR3 coding DNA: TGCAGCGGTAAAAAGCCGGGACTCTTAAACTCAATGGGGGAGACCCAGTACTTC.

This clonotype was detected only a few times. Germline is not matched at one junction end, which may reflect a read error. The chain carries TRBV9 and TRBJ2-1; 8 nucleotides match TRBD2. Germline V gene sequence: CDR1 SGDLS, CDR2 YYNGEE. CDR3 length: 17 amino acids. CDR3 loop: CASSIRSGRVLLNEQSF. DNA for the CDR3: TGTGCCAGCAGCATAAGGAGCGGGAGAGTTCTGTTAAATGAGCAGTCCTTC. Complete variable domain (other parts from reference TRBV9 and TRBJ2-1): DSGVTQTPKHLITATGQRVTLRCSPRSGDLSVYWYQQSLDQGLQFLIQYYNGEERAKGNILERFSAQQFPDLHSELNLSSLELGDSALYFCASSIRSGRVLLNEQSFGPGTRLTVL.

In its sample, this clonotype was seen a few times. The rearrangement uses TRBV12-3 or TRBV12-4 and TRBJ1-1, with D uncertain. Trimming removed 0 bases at V and 4 bases at J, with 12 bases between. CDR3 length: 15 residues. The CDR3 sequence is CASSLAMSVGTEAFF. In DNA form, the CDR3 reads TGTGCCAGCAGTTTAGCGATGAGCGTCGGCACTGAAGCTTTCTTT.

V and J are TRBV6-2 or TRBV6-3 and TRBJ2-7; 7 bases line up with TRBD2. V dropped 2 bases and J dropped 1; count of bases not matched to a gene: 5. This CDR3 contains 15 residues. The germline CDR1 and CDR2 sequences are MNHEY and SVGEGT. CDR3 sequence reads: CASSYPGGLSYEQYF. In nucleotides, the CDR3 is TGTGCCAGCAGTTACCCTGGGGGACTATCCTACGAGCAGTACTTC.

This clonotype showed up just a few times. The V call is TRBV5-1, the J call TRBJ1-6; D is possibly TRBD1 (5 bases). Germline loops: CDR1 SGHRS, CDR2 YFSETQ. This CDR3 comprises 17 residues. V gave up 0 bases and J gave up 5 bases, with 15 bases separating them. Here the CDR3 reads CASSLEGEGLDNSPLHF. The CDR3 DNA follows: TGCGCCAGCAGCTTGGAAGGGGAGGGGCTGGATAATTCACCCCTCCACTTT.